Below are 25 T cell receptor beta chains sequenced from a single sample in a study of blood T cells in healthy people across ages. Combining a sample-barcoded 5' primer with a J-beta primer mix, a second PCR ran for 7 to 11 cycles. One entry per CDR3 protein results from TCRdb running MiXCR on the 5' RACE reads. Of 850,000 to 1,300,000 distinct CDR3 sequences listed, more than 35% are singletons. The sample comprised blood. The receptors originated from a woman in her sixties or seventies in good health.

The CDR3 is CSASPWAGVFGDEQYF. The CDR3 DNA follows: TGCAGTGCTAGCCCCTGGGCGGGAGTTTTTGGCGATGAGCAGTACTTC. The V gene is TRBV20-1, the J gene TRBJ2-7; TRBD2 aligns across 7 bases. With 3 bases clipped from V and 7 bases from J, the junction kept 18 bases outside the gene matches. The CDR3 covers 16 residues. Germline V lookup: CDR1 DFQATT, CDR2 SNEGSKA (reference sequence).

The chain has TRBV10-3 and TRBJ2-1, with D tentatively TRBD1 or TRBD2 (5 bases each). Trimming cost V 2 bases and J 7 bases, with 12 bases left between them. CDR1 is ENHRY and CDR2 is SYGVKD in the germline V gene. CDR3 length: 14 residues. The CDR3 DNA sequence: TGTGCCATCAGTGAGGGGGGTAGGGTGAATGAGCAGTTCTTC. Translation gives CAISEGGRVNEQFF.

In regard to this clonotype: A junction boundary mismatches the germline segment, possibly from a read error. This chain joins TRBV20-1 and TRBJ1-5, with D possibly TRBD1 on 5 matching bases. This CDR3 spans 14 amino acids. Germline CDR1 reads DFQATT; CDR2 reads SNEGSKA (reference sequence). The CDR3 region is CSARGQGLGQPQHF. CDR3 bases: TGCAGTGCAAGAGGGCAGGGATTGGGTCAGCCCCAGCATTTT.

This chain uses TRBV29-1 with TRBJ1-2; the D is unclear. V dropped 4 bases and J dropped 8 bases, with 20 bases sitting between them. The CDR3 spans 14 residues. Germline CDR1 is SQVTM and CDR2 is ANQGSEA. CDR3 coding DNA: TGCAGCGTTGGGCATGAGTTTTGGGTATGGGGCTACACCTTC. Its translation: CSVGHEFWVWGYTF.

The CDR3 reads CASSLSLGQGARYGAYEQYF. The CDR3 DNA follows: TGTGCCAGCAGTTTATCGCTAGGGCAGGGGGCGCGGTACGGGGCCTACGAGCAGTACTTC. The V gene is TRBV27, the J gene TRBJ2-4; 8 positions match TRBD1. With the DNA end fitting TRBJ2-7 better, the J assignment may be wrong. From germline, CDR1 is MNHEY and CDR2 SMNVEV (reference sequence). The CDR3 covers 20 residues.

This clonotype was counted between two and nine times. V and J are TRBV12-3 or TRBV12-4 and TRBJ2-3; 7 positions agree with TRBD1. The CDR3 runs 14 residues. With V trimmed by 2 bases and J by 5 bases, 4 bases remained unmatched. DNA of the CDR3: TGTGCCAGCAGTTTAAGGGGGCCGGGAGATACGCAGTATTTT. Its protein product is CASSLRGPGDTQYF.

V and J are TRBV20-1 and TRBJ2-5, with D possibly called TRBD1 or TRBD2 (5 bases each). Germline assignment: CDR1 DFQATT and CDR2 SNEGSKA (reference sequence). CDR3 length equals 13 residues. The ends were cut back, 7 bases at V and 11 bases at J, with 23 bases in the middle. The CDR3 bases are TGCAGTGTCGCCACCCGGGGACGCAATGAGCAGTACTTC. Translated, it gives CSVATRGRNEQYF.

This clonotype showed up just a few times. The rearrangement links TRBV29-1 to TRBJ2-1, with 7 bases matching TRBD2. This CDR3 comprises 12 residues. Losses at the gene ends were 7 bases for V and 9 bases for J; bases not matched to a gene: 9. The V gene's germline CDR1 is SQVTM and CDR2 ANQGSEA. CDR3 nucleotides: TGCAGCGGTATGGATGGGGGGGGTGAGCAGTTCTTC. This sequence encodes CSGMDGGGEQFF.

The chain combines TRBV20-1 with TRBJ2-1; D might be TRBD2 (5 bases). Germline CDR1 and CDR2: DFQATT and SNEGSKA (reference sequence). V was shortened by 5 bases and J by 6 bases, with 23 bases between the two germline ends. The CDR3 is 16 amino acids. The CDR3 here is CSAPEIKGGFGNEQFF. The CDR3 DNA reads TGCAGTGCTCCAGAGATTAAAGGCGGGTTCGGCAATGAGCAGTTCTTC.

J is TRBJ2-7 and V is TRBV20-1, with D perhaps TRBD1 (6 bases). CDR1 DFQATT and CDR2 SNEGSKA come from the germline V gene (reference sequence). The CDR3 totals 15 residues. Trimming cost V 0 bases and J 4 bases, with 16 bases left between them. As DNA, the CDR3 is TGCAGTGCTAGAGAAGTGGCCCTGAGGGGGTACGAGCAGTACTTC. It translates to CSAREVALRGYEQYF.

In the case of this clonotype: Sequence at one end of the junction differs from germline and may be a read error. The rearrangement joins TRBV20-1 to TRBJ2-7; D is undetermined. CDR3 length equals 15 residues. Germline V CDR1 and CDR2: DFQATT, SNEGSKA (reference sequence). The CDR3: CSALGLERGSYKQYF. The CDR3, as DNA: TGCAGTGCTCTCGGGCTGGAGCGCGGTTCCTACAAGCAGTACTTC.

The CDR3 DNA is TGTGCCAGCAGCTTAGAGCGCCCTAGCGGGAGTCGGGCTTACGAGCAGTACTTC. Translation: CASSLERPSGSRAYEQYF. This chain joins TRBV7-6 and TRBJ2-7; 10 bases line up with TRBD2. Losses at the gene ends were 1 base for V and 4 bases for J; bases not matched to a gene: 13. The V gene's germline CDR1 is SGHVS and CDR2 FNYEAQ. The CDR3 extends over 18 amino acids.

This clonotype was detected many times. The chain joins TRBV15 to TRBJ2-1, with 12 nucleotides matching TRBD2. V shed 9 bases, J shed 7 bases, and the junction held 10 bases outside the gene matches. The CDR3 spans 15 residues. Germline V CDR1 and CDR2: LNHNV, YYDKDF (reference sequence). Here the CDR3 DNA reads TGTGCCACGGCAACCCTAGCGGGAGGGAGGAATGAGCAGTTCTTC. This sequence encodes CATATLAGGRNEQFF.

The chain carries TRBV27 and TRBJ1-5; the D gene is possibly TRBD1 (5 bases). Trimming removed 9 bases from V and 3 bases from J, with 18 bases in between. The CDR3 extends over 15 amino acids. Germline-derived CDR1 and CDR2 are MNHEY and SMNVEV (reference sequence). In nucleotides, the CDR3 is TGTGCCAGTAGTAGAATGGGGGGAAACAATCAGCCCCAGCATTTT. Its translation is CASSRMGGNNQPQHF.

CDR3 amino acids: CASSPTIDRGTNYGYTF. The CDR3 DNA is TGTGCCAGCAGCCCAACGATCGACAGGGGAACTAACTATGGCTACACCTTC. This chain uses TRBV6-6 with TRBJ1-2, with 8 bases lining up with TRBD1. This CDR3 comprises 17 residues. V dropped 6 bases and J dropped 0; count of bases not matched to a gene: 12. CDR1 MNHNY and CDR2 SVGAGI come from the germline V gene (reference sequence).

The chain carries TRBV3-1 and TRBJ1-4; possibly TRBD1 for D (6 bases). Germline-derived CDR1 and CDR2 are LGHDT and YNNKEL (reference sequence). With 6 bases removed from V and 3 bases from J, the gap between germline ends came to 17 bases. The CDR3 runs to 16 residues. This chain's CDR3 is CASSSTYGGANEKLFF. In DNA form, the CDR3 reads TGTGCCAGCAGTTCTACCTATGGGGGCGCTAATGAAAAACTGTTTTTT.

The V gene is TRBV6-1, the J gene TRBJ2-7; perhaps TRBD1 as D (6 bases). This CDR3 contains 12 residues. Per germline, CDR1 MNHNS and CDR2 SASEGT. The V gene lost 8 bases and the J gene lost 2 bases, with 10 bases spanning the gap. The chain's CDR3 is CASRTDTYEQYF. CDR3 sequence (DNA): TGTGCCAGCCGGACAGACACCTACGAGCAGTACTTC.

The rearrangement uses TRBV11-2 and TRBJ2-3; possibly TRBD2 for D (6 bases). V was clipped by 2 bases and J by 4 bases, with 22 bases between them. In germline, CDR1 is SGHAT, CDR2 FQNNGV. There are 18 residues in the CDR3. The CDR3, as DNA: TGTGCCAGCAGCTTAACGTCGTTACTAGCAATGAGGTCAGATACGCAGTATTTT. It translates to CASSLTSLLAMRSDTQYF.

J is TRBJ2-1 and V is TRBV5-1; no clear D gene. CDR3 length: 13 residues. The V end lost 0 bases, the J end lost 5 bases, and 6 bases lay between the germline ends. CDR1 is SGHRS and CDR2 is YFSETQ in the germline V gene. The DNA for the CDR3 is TGCGCCAGCAGCTTGGCAACGAACAATGAGCAGTTCTTC. Its translation: CASSLATNNEQFF.

Only a few counts were recorded for this clonotype. The genes are TRBV3-1 and TRBJ2-5; no clear D gene. V lost 7 bases and J lost 2, with 11 bases in between. This CDR3 has 13 amino acids. CDR1 is LGHDT and CDR2 is YNNKEL in the germline V gene (reference sequence). In nucleotides, the CDR3 is TGTGCCAGCAAGGTGCCCGCTCAAGAGACCCAGTACTTC. Translated, it gives CASKVPAQETQYF.

The rearrangement links TRBV29-1 to TRBJ2-1, with 9 nucleotides matching TRBD2. V shed 4 bases, J shed 9 bases, and the junction held 7 bases outside the gene matches. Germline CDR1 reads SQVTM; CDR2 reads ANQGSEA. The CDR3 loop spans 13 amino acids. CDR3 region: CSVVRLAGTEQFF. As DNA, the CDR3 is TGCAGCGTTGTTCGGCTAGCGGGAACTGAGCAGTTCTTC.

The rearrangement links TRBV29-1 to TRBJ2-5; TRBD2 matches at 7 bases. The CDR3 loop spans 14 amino acids. The germline gives CDR1 SQVTM, CDR2 ANQGSEA. V lost 5 bases to trimming and J lost 5 bases; unmatched junction nucleotides: 11. CDR3 loop: CSVPPTSLEETQYF. The DNA of the CDR3 is TGCAGCGTTCCTCCGACTAGCTTGGAGGAGACCCAGTACTTC.

V is TRBV7-9 and J is TRBJ1-2; D gene ambiguous. Between the trimmed V and J ends, which lost 3 bases and 7 bases, there was a span of 12 bases. Germline values: CDR1 SEHNR, CDR2 FQNEAQ (reference sequence). The CDR3 spans 13 residues. CDR3 amino acids: CASSFGAGSGYTF. Written as DNA, the CDR3 is TGTGCCAGCAGCTTCGGTGCGGGGTCTGGCTACACCTTC.

Only a few counts were recorded for this clonotype. The chain combines TRBV7-6 with TRBJ2-1; no reliable D call. This CDR3 is built from 14 residues. Trimming pared 1 base from V and 0 bases from J, leaving 4 bases between. Germline-derived CDR1 and CDR2 are SGHVS and FNYEAQ. DNA of the CDR3: TGTGCCAGCAGCTTAGTGAGCTCCTACAATGAGCAGTTCTTC. It translates to CASSLVSSYNEQFF.

In the case of this clonotype: Relative to the germline gene, one junction end is altered; a read error may explain this. The rearrangement uses TRBV3-1 and TRBJ1-2; TRBD1 aligns across 9 bases. This CDR3 is built from 16 residues. Germline loops: CDR1 LGHDT, CDR2 YNNKEL (reference sequence). This CDR3 is CTSSQDLGTGTTGYTF. The CDR3 bases are TGTACCAGCAGCCAAGATCTCGGGACAGGGACGACTGGCTACACCTTC.